This TCR beta chain was sequenced for a study of cytomegalovirus exposure and HLA in healthy donors (dated by TCRdb to about 2017). For the wider study: An earlier analysis of some 600 of the donors reported 276 Gb of sequence data and 95 million to 130 million unique TCR beta sequences obtained from roughly 180 million T cells. Approximately 300 gigabases of sequencing data and tens of millions of unique TCR sequences were included in an early release covering around 650 HLA-typed donors. The genetic ancestry cluster associated with self-reported Caucasian donors included around four fifths of the approximately 430 genotyped donors. The study aimed to test whether cataloging public T cell receptors could reveal signatures of past pathogen exposure. The study used immunosequencing to profile the T cell repertoires of 600 to 850 subjects and linked those repertoires to cytomegalovirus serostatus. A separate validation cohort of roughly 130 different subjects was used in addition to the 666-subject first cohort. The study combined high-throughput TCR immunosequencing, statistical association of individual TCRs with disease status, and machine learning to predict cytomegalovirus infection status. In a later analysis, previously published TCR beta repertoires from 666 donors were re-analyzed and high-resolution HLA genotyping was added so that TCR occurrence patterns could be studied. Rather than using new phenotypic data, the later analysis identified candidate immune exposures from TCR beta sequences and from how often those sequences occurred across donors. An earlier analysis of 587 of the donors used high-throughput TCR beta sequencing to judge whether each TCR beta V gene segment behaved as functional or pseudogenic. Alongside the repertoire data, information on donor age, sex, ethnicity and CMV serostatus was compiled. A later genetic analysis used genome-wide SNP genotypes for about 65% of the 666 donors, treating that subset as a discovery cohort. Every discovery cohort repertoire had been produced on one sequencing platform. Both class I and class II loci were covered by HLA typing, at four-digit resolution. The number of typed donors differed by locus: 629-630 for A, B, C, DRB1 and DQB1; approximately 520 for DQA1; over 600 for DPA1; and approximately 450 for DPB1. Roughly five DR-DQ haplotypes were handled as single units for association and clustering, since linkage in the cohort was strong. Among a few hundred genotyped donors of the cohort, an average of 235,054 unique TCR beta nucleotide sequences were sequenced per donor, roughly 18% of them non-productive. The investigation overall reported the following: Compared with equally common non-associated chains, HLA-associated TCR beta chains in a later analysis were more clonally expanded and had lower generation probabilities. The cohort was sequenced for TCR beta chains only, and without alpha or paired-chain data the features that could be detected were limited. While some public TCRs were present in many individuals, most TCR sequences turned up only very rarely across donors. Cytomegalovirus status was reported to be diagnosed by the classifier with high specificity and sensitivity in both the original and validation cohorts. Presence/absence analyses assumed roughly uniform sequencing depth across donors, an assumption that may not hold. A cluster of highly shared sequence variants was judged likely to represent a technical artifact of the sequencing pipeline. A later genetic analysis associated a missense DCLRE1C variant with V-gene and J-gene trimming of TCR beta chains, and an independent cohort replicated the association. In vitro tests confirmed that a few of the cytomegalovirus-associated TCR beta chains recognize cytomegalovirus antigens. Because HLA typing was unavailable for some donors at each locus, only the typed subset was used in association tests. Because the 87-base-pair reads could not distinguish some IMGT-functional V segments, including TRBV6-2 and TRBV6-3, those segments were excluded. Some 16 rarely observed V segments, including chromosome 9 orphons, were excluded from the earlier analysis of just under 600 of the donors because counts were too low. According to a later analysis, TCR association rates differed among HLA loci, with DRB1 alleles showing the most associated TCRs and HLA-C alleles showing the fewest. In the study, roughly 160 TCR beta chains were listed as associated with cytomegalovirus. At a false discovery rate of 0.05, a later analysis linked about 16,000 TCR beta sequences to specific HLA alleles. Strong co-occurrence of HLA alleles, especially DR and DQ, made assigning TCR associations to individual alleles difficult. In an earlier analysis of approximately 590 of the donors, most TCR beta V segments were observed in productive rearrangements about 87% or about 30% of the time, broadly matching IMGT annotations. A further reported finding was that TCR beta sequences accurately predicted the HLA-A and HLA-B alleles for most subjects in the first cohort. The authors suggested that the approach could potentially be extended to other disease states and immunological phenotypes. In a later genetic analysis, fewer N-insertions in productive TCRs were reported among donors in an Asian-associated ancestry cluster than the roughly 700-donor mean. Correlated functional status among segregating V segments might reflect linkage disequilibrium, but an unknown experimental factor could not be ruled out. A later analysis found that most CMV-associated TCR beta chains appeared HLA-restricted, with HLA associations seemingly driven largely by CMV exposure. CMV serostatus was the only immune exposure information available for the cohort. A later analysis reported that several top co-occurrence clusters appeared linked to parvovirus B19, influenza, CMV and Epstein-Barr virus.

V lost 2 bases and J lost 4 bases, and the count of bases not matched to a germline gene is 8. There are 16 amino acids in the CDR3, from cysteine to phenylalanine inclusive. Of the read, only the CDR3 DNA is kept; its 48 bases are in frame from base 1. Reading the germline V gene gives CDR1 SGHTS and CDR2 YDEGEE. The cohort consisted of some 730 healthy bone marrow donors. Cohort members were all nominally healthy when sampled, although unrecorded immune exposures were likely present. The donor tested CMV seropositive and was one of the 289 seropositive cohort members. A peripheral blood sample was collected from each donor, and TCR beta sequencing was performed on peripheral blood mononuclear cells. The Qiagen DNeasy Blood Extraction Kit was used to extract genomic DNA from the blood cell samples. Of note for this clone: Its antigen is not yet known. No clone much larger than this one lies a single base away; base qualities are absent.

Libraries were prepared through the immunoSEQ multiplex PCR assay. For the multiplex PCR, a mixture combining 60 forward primers for TCR Vbeta segments and 13 reverse primers for TCR Jbeta segments was used. The CDR3 region of rearranged TCR beta genes was amplified from genomic DNA with a multiplex PCR assay. On the Illumina HiSeq System, the amplified TCR beta libraries were sequenced as 87-base-pair reads. Turning to the authors' computational methods: A later analysis counted some 80 million unique TCR beta chains across the 666 repertoires, and around 9.9 million of these chains were shared by at least two donors. Raw reads were error-corrected and collapsed into unique sequences with a nearest-neighbor algorithm that merged closely related sequences to remove PCR and sequencing errors. To assign V, D and J gene segments, CDR3 sequences were aligned to IMGT reference sequences. For a sequence to be retained, a match of at least six nucleotides was required to both a V gene segment and a J gene segment. A rearrangement was called productive if the CDR3 had no stop codons and remained in frame with V and J, and every other rearrangement was called non-productive. Following IMGT convention, CDR3 was defined as the stretch from the second conserved V-encoded cysteine up to the conserved J-encoded phenylalanine. The earlier analysis of about 610 of the donors excluded any sequence lacking an unambiguous match to a single V gene segment. In an earlier analysis of approximately 560 of the donors, a V segment was called functional when productive rearrangements were above 56.7%, and segregating when the standard deviation between donors exceeded 5%. A statistical classification framework was developed to diagnose cytomegalovirus status using the catalog of TCR beta chain sequences. In a later analysis, V and J genes were assigned by comparing TCR nucleotide sequences against IMGT/GENE-DB human TR gene sequences. The TCRdist pipeline was used in a later analysis to assign CDR3 sequences and most-parsimonious VDJ recombination scenarios. In a later analysis, each TCR beta chain was defined by its CDR3 amino acid sequence together with its V-gene family, and reads without a unique V-gene family were excluded. In a later analysis, approximately 590 highly shared, low-generation-probability nucleotide sequences were removed to address suspected cross-contamination and a sequencing artifact. A later analysis calculated a clonal expansion index for each public chain from normalized within-repertoire ranks of inferred template counts. A later analysis computed generation probabilities with a VDJ recombination model fitted to out-of-frame rearrangements, and checked the results against IGoR. In a later analysis, hypergeometric tests were used to score TCR-TCR, TCR-HLA and TCR-CMV co-occurrence, with a repertoire-size bias correction applied to TCR pairs. In a later analysis, false discovery rates were estimated by permuting HLA or CMV assignments 20 times. In a later analysis, co-occurring TCRs were grouped with DBSCAN, and TCRdist sequence similarity was added when clustering was performed within HLA-allele-positive subsets. Co-occurrence clustering excluded repertoires with fewer than 30,000 or more than 120,000 public chains, plus five with anomalous nucleotide sharing. What TCRdb holds here is the immuneACCESS table cut down to in-frame rearrangements. Part of the clones is not present; checked against another copy, under half of the missing clones reflect an unresolved V gene, and the others are unexplained. The V and J calls and clone size are taken from that table; D and trimming were inferred from the DNA. This sample is represented by approximately 130,000 clones; approximately 72% of them were singletons. 7.5% to 9.5% of the sample lies in the top ten.

The chain joins TRBV5-8 to TRBJ2-3; 9 central bases correspond to TRBD1. Sequenced material: PBMCs. This clonotype was obtained from a woman aged 45-59 years in good health and CMV-seropositive. The CDR3 amino acid sequence is: CASSFQPGQGADTQYF. The DNA is as follows: TGTGCCAGCAGCTTCCAACCGGGACAGGGTGCAGATACGCAGTATTTT.